These T cell receptor beta chains were read from a single sample in a study of regulatory T cells in long-lasting Graves disease. Each CDR3 protein gets one entry after TCRdb re-called the multiplex PCR reads with MiXCR. The table lists 350,000 to 450,000 distinct CDR3 sequences, 16% of them singletons. This same sample was also taken into another study, of T cells in Graves' hyperthyroidism and ophthalmopathy.

Sample: peripheral blood mononuclear cells (PBMCs), taken at new diagnosis, from a patient treated with antithyroid drugs. All receptors come from a man in his forties with Graves disease. CDR3s include the opening cysteine and the closing phenylalanine or tryptophan. The order of the fields is J gene, V gene, D gene, clone size, CDR3 protein, CDR3 DNA. The D gene is left open where the match is weak. Part of the rows lack a size; the others show once, few, many or a class for expanded clones.

TRBJ2-3 | TRBV29-1 | - | - | CSVQQGGRTDTQYF | TGCAGCGTACAACAGGGTGGTAGAACAGATACGCAGTATTTT
TRBJ2-7 | TRBV27 | TRBD1 | many | CASSSGTGMYEQYF | TGTGCCAGCAGTTCCGGGACAGGGATGTACGAGCAGTACTTC
TRBJ1-6 | TRBV2 | TRBD1 | many | CASRAGTGESPLHF | TGTGCCAGCAGAGCCGGGACAGGGGAATCACCCCTCCACTTT
TRBJ2-2 | TRBV5-1 | TRBD1 | many | CASYLQGNAGELFF | TGCGCCAGCTATTTACAGGGGAATGCCGGGGAGCTGTTTTTT
TRBJ2-5 | TRBV7-9 | - | many | CASSSTQSTQYF | TGTGCCAGCAGCTCAACACAGAGTACCCAGTACTTC
TRBJ1-1 | TRBV18 | TRBD1 | many | CASSPGRTGRMNTEAFF | TGTGCCAGCTCACCTGGCCGGACAGGGCGCATGAACACTGAAGCTTTCTTT
TRBJ1-6 | TRBV30 | - | many | CAWTIGPGWDSPLHF | TGTGCCTGGACGATAGGACCGGGGTGGGATTCACCCCTCCACTTT
TRBJ1-2 | TRBV2 | TRBD1 | - | CASSDRTGNYGYTF | TGTGCCAGCAGTGACCGGACAGGGAACTATGGCTACACCTTC
TRBJ1-5 | TRBV20-1 | - | many | CSARRGAHQPQHF | TGCAGTGCTAGGCGGGGGGCCCATCAGCCCCAGCATTTT
TRBJ2-7 | TRBV7-2 | - | many | CASSLFRGSSYEQYF | TGTGCCAGCAGCTTATTTAGGGGGTCCTCCTACGAGCAGTACTTC
TRBJ2-3 | TRBV11-2 | TRBD2 | many | CASSTTSGVSTDTQYF | TGTGCCAGCAGCACGACTAGCGGGGTTAGTACAGATACGCAGTATTTT
TRBJ1-1 | TRBV6-1 | - | many | CASSRLTMGDTEAFF | TGTGCCAGCAGTCGCCTGACCATGGGGGACACTGAAGCTTTCTTT
TRBJ2-3 | TRBV6-1 | TRBD2 | - | CASSATGTSGGAKRDTQYF | TGTGCCAGCAGTGCAACCGGGACTAGCGGGGGGGCGAAACGAGATACGCAGTATTTT
TRBJ1-3 | TRBV7-9 | TRBD1 | - | CASSPGTGSLGNTIYF | TGTGCCAGCAGCCCAGGGACAGGGAGCCTTGGAAACACCATATATTTT
TRBJ1-5 | TRBV20-1 | - | many | CSAPPVDDPQHF | TGCAGTGCCCCACCTGTGGACGACCCCCAGCATTTT
TRBJ1-2 | TRBV19 | TRBD1 | - | CASSILGGQGRSGYTF | TGTGCCAGTAGTATCCTTGGGGGACAGGGGCGGAGTGGCTACACCTTC
TRBJ2-1 | TRBV27 | TRBD1 | many | CASNYRGTSPNEQFF | TGTGCCAGCAACTACAGGGGAACTTCCCCCAATGAGCAGTTCTTC
TRBJ2-3 | TRBV27 | - | - | CASSLSGGGGGTDTQYF | TGTGCCAGCAGTTTATCGGGGGGCGGAGGGGGCACAGATACGCAGTATTTT
TRBJ2-3 | TRBV18 | - | many | CASSPQGGTDTQYF | TGTGCCAGCTCACCACAGGGGGGCACAGATACGCAGTATTTT
TRBJ1-2 | TRBV7-8 | - | - | CASSLSYGGYTF | TGTGCCAGCAGCTTATCGTACGGTGGCTACACCTTC
TRBJ1-1 | TRBV12-3/TRBV12-4 | TRBD1 | many | CASSSQRGHTEAFF | TGTGCCAGCAGTTCCCAGAGGGGGCACACTGAAGCTTTCTTT
TRBJ2-7 | TRBV20-1 | TRBD1 | - | CSASSLGTVLYEQYF | TGCAGTGCTAGCTCACTCGGGACAGTTCTCTACGAGCAGTACTTC
TRBJ1-4 | TRBV12-3/TRBV12-4 | TRBD1 | many | CASSHRQGLGEKLFF | TGTGCCAGCAGTCATCGACAGGGGCTTGGTGAAAAACTGTTTTTT
TRBJ1-1 | TRBV19 | - | - | CASSTTEWTGVFF | TGTGCCAGTAGTACCACGGAATGGACGGGGGTTTTCTTT
TRBJ2-3 | TRBV29-1 | - | - | CSVDLGLSVTDTQYF | TGCAGCGTTGACCTGGGATTATCAGTAACAGATACGCAGTATTTT
TRBJ2-5 | TRBV27 | - | many | CASRRGLVETQYF | TGTGCCAGCAGGCGGGGTCTAGTGGAGACCCAGTACTTC
TRBJ2-7 | TRBV20-1 | - | many | CSAPALDRNSYEQYF | TGCAGTGCTCCTGCCCTCGACAGGAACTCCTACGAGCAGTACTTC
TRBJ2-5 | TRBV7-3 | TRBD2 | many | CASSFLAGGLETQYF | TGTGCCAGCAGCTTCCTAGCGGGGGGGTTGGAGACCCAGTACTTC
TRBJ1-5 | TRBV12-3/TRBV12-4 | - | many | CASRMGGYQPQHF | TGTGCCAGCAGGATGGGGGGGTATCAGCCCCAGCATTTT
TRBJ2-2 | TRBV6-1 | - | - | CASRNMGAGELFF | TGTGCCAGCAGGAACATGGGAGCCGGGGAGCTGTTTTTT
TRBJ2-3 | TRBV29-1 | - | - | CSVDDREESTDTQYF | TGCAGCGTTGACGACAGGGAGGAGAGCACAGATACGCAGTATTTT
TRBJ2-5 | TRBV7-3 | TRBD2 | many | CASSPQGTGLAETQYF | TGTGCCAGCAGCCCCCAGGGTACGGGACTAGCAGAGACCCAGTACTTC
TRBJ2-3 | TRBV2 | - | many | CASSEASRRRDTQYF | TGTGCCAGCAGTGAAGCGAGCAGGCGACGAGATACGCAGTATTTT
TRBJ1-1 | TRBV9 | - | - | CASSGEGLNTKAFF | TGTGCCAGCAGCGGGGAGGGCCTGAACACCAAAGCTTTCTTT
TRBJ2-7 | TRBV7-9 | TRBD1 | many | CASSLGQGAEQYF | TGTGCCAGCAGCTTGGGACAGGGAGCCGAGCAGTACTTC
TRBJ2-7 | TRBV10-2 | - | - | CASSPLPNEQYF | TGCGCCAGCAGCCCGTTGCCCAACGAGCAGTACTTC
TRBJ2-2 | TRBV6-2/TRBV6-3 | TRBD2 | - | CASRGLAGVNTGELFF | TGTGCCAGTAGAGGTCTAGCGGGTGTAAACACCGGGGAGCTGTTTTTT
TRBJ1-5 | TRBV18 | - | many | CASSPQRASGGPQHF | TGTGCCAGCTCACCACAACGAGCCTCAGGTGGGCCCCAGCATTTT
TRBJ2-7 | TRBV9 | TRBD1 | many | CASRDGTGGGYEQYF | TGTGCCAGCAGAGACGGGACAGGGGGCGGCTACGAGCAGTACTTC
TRBJ2-7 | TRBV7-2 | TRBD2 | - | CASSLRSGGAGEQYF | TGTGCCAGCAGCCTCCGTAGCGGGGGGGCCGGGGAGCAGTACTTC
TRBJ2-1 | TRBV28 | - | many | CASAGGSLYNQQFF | TGTGCCTCGGCCGGAGGTTCCCTCTACAATCAGCAGTTCTTC
TRBJ1-4 | TRBV5-1 | - | few | CASSLGGFDEKLFF | TGCGCCAGCAGCTTGGGGGGGTTTGATGAAAAACTGTTTTTT
TRBJ2-1 | TRBV20-1 | TRBD2 | many | CSASDNLAGSYEQFF | TGCAGTGCTAGTGATAATCTAGCGGGGAGCTATGAGCAGTTCTTC
TRBJ2-3 | TRBV6-2/TRBV6-3 | - | many | CASSYSSSRARTDTQYF | TGTGCCAGCAGTTACTCGAGCAGTCGGGCGAGGACAGATACGCAGTATTTT
TRBJ2-1 | TRBV4-1 | TRBD2 | - | CASSPRTSGVWNEQFF | TGCGCCAGCAGCCCGCGGACTAGCGGGGTCTGGAATGAGCAGTTCTTC
TRBJ2-3 | TRBV12-3/TRBV12-4 | - | few | CASSITQGTDTQYF | TGTGCCAGCAGTATCACCCAGGGGACAGATACGCAGTATTTT
TRBJ2-2 | TRBV20-1 | - | many | CSAREDTGELFF | TGCAGTGCTAGAGAAGACACCGGGGAGCTGTTTTTT
TRBJ1-3 | TRBV2 | TRBD1 | - | CASRGGTAGADTIYF | TGTGCCAGCAGGGGCGGGACAGCCGGCGCGGACACCATATATTTT
TRBJ1-4 | TRBV2 | TRBD1 | many | CASSAARGQRATNEKLFF | TGTGCCAGCAGTGCGGCCAGGGGACAGAGGGCAACTAATGAAAAACTGTTTTTT
TRBJ2-1 | TRBV5-1 | TRBD2 | few | CASRPASGGALLSYNEQFF | TGCGCCAGCAGACCGGCCAGCGGGGGGGCCCTTCTCTCCTACAATGAGCAGTTCTTC